This T cell receptor (beta chain) is from a study of cytomegalovirus exposure and HLA in healthy donors (dated by TCRdb to about 2017). Study-level background: In an earlier analysis of some 550 of the donors, approximately 300 Gb of sequence data and 100 million or so unique TCR beta sequences from about 179 million T cells were reported. Approximately 310 gigabases of sequencing data and around 90 million unique TCR sequences made up an early release that covered around 640 HLA-typed donors. Among the approximately 420 genotyped donors, approximately 77% belonged to the genetic ancestry cluster associated with self-reported Caucasian donors. The study was designed to test whether signatures of past pathogen exposure could be identified by cataloging public T cell receptors. The study profiled the T cell repertoires of about 640 subjects by immunosequencing and related them to cytomegalovirus serostatus. Along with the approximately 670-subject first cohort, a separate validation cohort of roughly 110 different subjects was used. The study combined high-throughput TCR immunosequencing, statistical association of individual TCRs with disease status, and machine learning to predict cytomegalovirus infection status. A later analysis re-examined previously published TCR beta repertoires from more than 650 donors and added high-resolution HLA genotyping to investigate patterns of TCR occurrence. In the later analysis, no new phenotypic data were used to find candidate immune exposures; instead, reliance was placed on TCR beta sequences and their occurrence across donors. To decide whether each TCR beta V gene segment behaved as functional or pseudogenic, an earlier analysis of fewer than 750 of the donors relied on high-throughput TCR beta sequencing. Alongside the repertoire data, information on donor age, sex, ethnicity and CMV serostatus was compiled. In a later genetic analysis, genome-wide SNP genotypes for about 55% of the roughly 700 donors were used, and that subset was treated as a discovery cohort. All discovery cohort repertoires had been generated on a single sequencing platform. HLA typing covered class I and class II loci at four-digit resolution. Typing coverage differed by locus: A, B, C, DRB1 and DQB1 were typed in about 620-640 donors, DQA1 in 500 to 550, DPA1 in some 600, and DPB1 in just under 490. Four to six DR-DQ haplotypes were handled as single units for association and clustering, since linkage in the cohort was strong. On average, roughly 250,000 unique TCR beta nucleotide sequences were sequenced per donor among a few hundred genotyped donors of the cohort, with 15% to 20% of those sequences being non-productive.

V is pared back by 4 bases and J by 8 bases, with 17 bases lying between the germline termini. Including the terminal cysteine and phenylalanine, the CDR3 comprises 15 residues. The DNA shown is the 45-base CDR3, in frame from base 1. From a lookup of the germline V gene (reference sequence), CDR1 and CDR2 are SEHNR and FQNEAQ. Findings and caveats that apply to the study as a whole: Some IMGT-functional V segments, including TRBV6-2 and TRBV6-3, could not be told apart with the 87-base-pair reads, so those segments were excluded. According to a later analysis, parvovirus B19, influenza, CMV and Epstein-Barr virus appeared linked to several top co-occurrence clusters. In this cohort, only TCR beta chains were sequenced, and detectable features were limited by the absence of alpha or paired-chain data. Immune exposure information for the cohort was limited to CMV serostatus. Because HLA typing was missing for some donors at each locus, association tests included only the typed subset. Cytomegalovirus status was reported to be diagnosed by the classifier with high specificity and sensitivity in both the original and validation cohorts. A cluster of highly shared sequence variants was judged likely to be a technical artifact of the sequencing pipeline. Because counts were too low, about 18 rarely observed V segments, including chromosome 9 orphons, were excluded from the earlier analysis of about 500 of the donors. A later genetic analysis associated a missense DCLRE1C variant with V-gene and J-gene trimming of TCR beta chains, and an independent cohort replicated the association. Linkage disequilibrium might explain the correlated functional status among segregating V segments, but an unknown experimental factor could not be ruled out. Most TCR sequences were observed very rarely across donors, whereas some public TCRs were present in many individuals. In vitro tests confirmed that a few of the cytomegalovirus-associated TCR beta chains recognize cytomegalovirus antigens. In a later analysis, the rate of TCR association differed among HLA loci, with DRB1 alleles having the most associated TCRs and HLA-C alleles having the fewest. In an earlier analysis of about 550 of the donors, most TCR beta V segments were observed in productive rearrangements about 87% or about 30% of the time, broadly matching IMGT annotations. In a later analysis, around 17,000 TCR beta sequences were associated with specific HLA alleles at a false discovery rate of 0.05. A further reported finding was that TCR beta sequences accurately predicted the HLA-A and HLA-B alleles for most subjects in the first cohort. When HLA alleles, especially DR and DQ, strongly co-occurred, attributing TCR associations to individual alleles was difficult. The authors suggested that the approach could potentially be extended to other disease states and immunological phenotypes. A later genetic analysis reported fewer N-insertions in productive TCRs among donors in an Asian-associated ancestry cluster than the roughly 700-donor mean. The presence/absence analyses assumed that sequencing depth was roughly uniform across donors, and that assumption may not be true. The study listed 164 TCR beta chains as associated with cytomegalovirus. A later analysis found that HLA-associated TCR beta chains were more clonally expanded and had lower generation probabilities than equally common non-associated chains. According to a later analysis, most CMV-associated TCR beta chains appeared to be HLA-restricted, and the HLA associations seemed to be driven largely by CMV exposure.

Receptors were amplified or captured by the immunoSEQ multiplex PCR assay. A mixture of 60 forward primers for TCR Vbeta segments and 13 reverse primers for TCR Jbeta segments was used in the multiplex PCR. The CDR3 region of rearranged TCR beta genes was amplified from genomic DNA with a multiplex PCR assay. Amplified TCR beta libraries were sequenced as 87-base-pair reads on the Illumina HiSeq System. For the original study's pipeline: In a later analysis, tens of millions of unique TCR beta chains were counted across the 650 to 750 repertoires, and roughly 11 million of these chains were shared by at least two donors. Raw reads were error-corrected and collapsed into unique sequences with a nearest-neighbor algorithm that merged closely related sequences to remove PCR and sequencing errors. To assign V, D and J gene segments, CDR3 sequences were aligned to IMGT reference sequences. For a sequence to be retained, a match of at least six nucleotides to both a V gene segment and a J gene segment was required. A rearrangement counted as productive if the CDR3 had no stop codons and remained in frame with V and J, and every other rearrangement counted as non-productive. Following IMGT convention, CDR3 was defined as the stretch from the second conserved V-encoded cysteine up to the conserved J-encoded phenylalanine. The earlier analysis of fewer than 700 of the donors excluded sequences that lacked an unambiguous match to a single V gene segment. An earlier analysis of approximately 590 of the donors called V segments functional above 56.7% productive rearrangements and segregating when the between-donor standard deviation exceeded 5%. A statistical classification framework was built for diagnosing cytomegalovirus status from the catalog of TCR beta chain sequences. In a later analysis, TCR nucleotide sequences were compared against IMGT/GENE-DB human TR gene sequences so that V and J genes could be assigned. A later analysis assigned CDR3 sequences and most-parsimonious VDJ recombination scenarios with the TCRdist pipeline. In a later analysis, every TCR beta chain was defined by the combination of its CDR3 amino acid sequence and its V-gene family, and reads without a unique V-gene family were dropped. A later analysis removed 550 to 700 highly shared, low-generation-probability nucleotide sequences to deal with suspected cross-contamination and a sequencing artifact. In a later analysis, a clonal expansion index was calculated for each public chain from normalized within-repertoire ranks of inferred template counts. Generation probabilities in a later analysis came from a VDJ recombination model fitted to out-of-frame rearrangements, and those results were checked against IGoR. In a later analysis, TCR-TCR, TCR-HLA and TCR-CMV co-occurrence was scored with hypergeometric tests, and a repertoire-size bias correction was applied to TCR pairs. In a later analysis, false discovery rates were estimated by permuting HLA or CMV assignments 20 times. In a later analysis, co-occurring TCRs were grouped with DBSCAN, and TCRdist sequence similarity was added when clustering was performed within HLA-allele-positive subsets. Repertoires with fewer than 30,000 or more than 120,000 public chains, plus five repertoires with anomalous nucleotide sharing, were excluded from co-occurrence clustering. TCRdb mirrors the immuneACCESS table, restricted to in-frame sequences. Some clones are absent from its copies; in checked studies, under half trace to an unresolved V gene, and the reason for the others is unknown. The V and J calls and clone size were taken over from that table, and D and trimming were inferred from the DNA. Counted in this sample were tens of thousands of clones; roughly 74% of them appeared once. The ten largest clonotypes hold 2% to 2.5% of the sample.

As for this clone: The clone's antigen remains unknown. Base qualities are not at hand, and no much larger clone is one base apart.

The cohort consisted of more than 650 healthy bone marrow donors. At the time of sampling, every cohort member was nominally healthy, though immune exposures that went unrecorded were likely present. The donor was CMV seronegative and belonged to the group of more than 300 seronegative cohort members. A peripheral blood sample was provided by each donor, and peripheral blood mononuclear cells were used for TCR beta sequencing. The Qiagen DNeasy Blood Extraction Kit was used to extract genomic DNA from the blood cell samples. The TCR comes from a man aged 35 to 55 in good health and CMV-seronegative. The sample consisted of PBMCs. The chain uses TRBV7-9 and TRBJ1-4; TRBD1 is a weak D gene call, 5 bases matching. CDR3 sequence: CASSSSPGFREKLFF. The DNA sequence follows: TGTGCCAGCAGCTCTTCCCCAGGGTTTAGGGAAAAACTGTTTTTT.